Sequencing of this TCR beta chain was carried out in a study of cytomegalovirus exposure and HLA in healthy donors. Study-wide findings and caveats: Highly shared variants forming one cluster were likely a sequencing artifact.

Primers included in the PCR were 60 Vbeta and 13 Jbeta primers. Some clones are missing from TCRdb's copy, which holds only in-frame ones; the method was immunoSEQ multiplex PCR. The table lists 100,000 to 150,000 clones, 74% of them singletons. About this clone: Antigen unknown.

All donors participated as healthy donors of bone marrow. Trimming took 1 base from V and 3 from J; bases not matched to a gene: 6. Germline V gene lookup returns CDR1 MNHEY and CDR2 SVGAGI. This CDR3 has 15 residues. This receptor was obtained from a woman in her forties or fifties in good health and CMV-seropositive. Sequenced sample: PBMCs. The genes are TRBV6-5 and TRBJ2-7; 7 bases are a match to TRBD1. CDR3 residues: CASSYLAGGVYEQYF. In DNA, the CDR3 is TGTGCCAGCAGTTACTTGGCAGGGGGAGTCTACGAGCAGTACTTC.